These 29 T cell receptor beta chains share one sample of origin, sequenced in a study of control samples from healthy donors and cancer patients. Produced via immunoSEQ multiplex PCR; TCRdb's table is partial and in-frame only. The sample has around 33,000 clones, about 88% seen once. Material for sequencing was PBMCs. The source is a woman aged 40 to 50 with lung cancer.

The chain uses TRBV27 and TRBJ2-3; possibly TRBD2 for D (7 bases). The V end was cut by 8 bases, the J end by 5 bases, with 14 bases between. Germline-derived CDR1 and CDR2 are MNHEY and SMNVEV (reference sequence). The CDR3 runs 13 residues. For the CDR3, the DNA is TGTGCCAGCTCTTCGGGGGGCGGAGATACGCAGTATTTT. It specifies CASSSGGGDTQYF.

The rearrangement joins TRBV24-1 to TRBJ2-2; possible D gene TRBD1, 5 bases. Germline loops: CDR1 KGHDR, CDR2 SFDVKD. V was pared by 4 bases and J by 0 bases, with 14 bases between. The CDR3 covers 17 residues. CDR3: CATSDYGQITNTGELFF. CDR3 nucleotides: TGTGCCACCAGTGACTATGGACAAATAACGAACACCGGGGAGCTGTTTTTT.

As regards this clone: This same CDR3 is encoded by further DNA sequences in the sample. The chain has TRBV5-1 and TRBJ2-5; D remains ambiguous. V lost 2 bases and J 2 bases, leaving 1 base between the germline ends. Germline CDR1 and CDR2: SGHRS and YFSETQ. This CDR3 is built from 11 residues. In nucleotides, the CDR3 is TGCGCCAGCAGCTTTCAAGAGACCCAGTACTTC. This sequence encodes CASSFQETQYF.

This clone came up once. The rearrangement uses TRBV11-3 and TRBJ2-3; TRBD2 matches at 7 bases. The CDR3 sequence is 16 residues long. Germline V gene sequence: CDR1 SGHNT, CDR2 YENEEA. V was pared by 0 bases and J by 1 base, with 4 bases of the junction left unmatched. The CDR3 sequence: CASSLDGLAGTDTQYF. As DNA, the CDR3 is TGTGCCAGCAGCTTAGATGGGCTAGCGGGCACAGATACGCAGTATTTT. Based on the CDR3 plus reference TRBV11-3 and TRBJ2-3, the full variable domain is EAGVVQSPRYKIIEKKQPVAFWCNPISGHNTLYWYLQNLGQGPELLIRYENEEAVDDSQLPKDRFSAERLKGVDSTLKIQPAELGDSAVYLCASSLDGLAGTDTQYFGPGTRLTVL.

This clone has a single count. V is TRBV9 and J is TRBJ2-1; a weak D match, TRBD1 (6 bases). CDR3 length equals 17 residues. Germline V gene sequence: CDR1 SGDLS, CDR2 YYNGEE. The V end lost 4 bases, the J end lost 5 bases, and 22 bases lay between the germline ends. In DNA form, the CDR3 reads TGTGCCAGCAGCCCCAAGGGGGAGCAGGGGAGTCACAATGAGCAGTTCTTC. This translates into CASSPKGEQGSHNEQFF. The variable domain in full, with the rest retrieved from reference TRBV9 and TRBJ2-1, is DSGVTQTPKHLITATGQRVTLRCSPRSGDLSVYWYQQSLDQGLQFLIQYYNGEERAKGNILERFSAQQFPDLHSELNLSSLELGDSALYFCASSPKGEQGSHNEQFFGPGTRLTVL.

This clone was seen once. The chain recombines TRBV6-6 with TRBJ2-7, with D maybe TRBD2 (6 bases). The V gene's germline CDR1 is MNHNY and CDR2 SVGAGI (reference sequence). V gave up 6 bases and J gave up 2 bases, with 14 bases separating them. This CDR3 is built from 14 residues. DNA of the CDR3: TGTGCCAGCAGCCCCCCGGGGGATGCCTACGAGCAGTACTTC. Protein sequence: CASSPPGDAYEQYF.

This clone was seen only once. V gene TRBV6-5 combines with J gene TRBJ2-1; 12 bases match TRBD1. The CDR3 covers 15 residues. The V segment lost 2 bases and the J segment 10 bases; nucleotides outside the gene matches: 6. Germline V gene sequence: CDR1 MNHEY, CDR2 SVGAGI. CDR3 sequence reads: CASSYGTGGEDEQFF. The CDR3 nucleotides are TGTGCCAGCAGTTACGGGACAGGGGGCGAGGACGAGCAGTTCTTC.

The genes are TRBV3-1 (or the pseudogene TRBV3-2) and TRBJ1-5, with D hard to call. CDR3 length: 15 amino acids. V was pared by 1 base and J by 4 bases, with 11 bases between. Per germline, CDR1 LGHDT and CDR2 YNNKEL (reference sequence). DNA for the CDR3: TGTGCCAGCAGCCAAGCCGTGGGGTCGAATCAGCCCCAGCATTTT. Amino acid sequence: CASSQAVGSNQPQHF.

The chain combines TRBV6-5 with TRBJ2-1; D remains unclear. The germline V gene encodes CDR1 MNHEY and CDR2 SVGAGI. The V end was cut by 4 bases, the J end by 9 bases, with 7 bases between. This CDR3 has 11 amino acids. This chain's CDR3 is CASSSNGEQFF. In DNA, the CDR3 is TGTGCCAGCAGTTCAAACGGTGAGCAGTTCTTC.

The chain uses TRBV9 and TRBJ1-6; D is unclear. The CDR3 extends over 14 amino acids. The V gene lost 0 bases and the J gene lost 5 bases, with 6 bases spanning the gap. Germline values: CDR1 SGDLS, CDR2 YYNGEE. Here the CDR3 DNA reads TGTGCCAGCAGCGTAGCAGGCCATAATTCACCCCTCCACTTT. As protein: CASSVAGHNSPLHF.

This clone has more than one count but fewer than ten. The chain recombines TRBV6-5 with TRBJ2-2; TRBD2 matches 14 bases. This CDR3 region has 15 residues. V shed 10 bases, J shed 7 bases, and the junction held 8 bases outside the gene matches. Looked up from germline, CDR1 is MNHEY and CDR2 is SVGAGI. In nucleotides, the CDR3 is TGTGCCACCAGACTAGCGGGGGGGCAGCTCGGGGAGCTGTTTTTT. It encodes CATRLAGGQLGELFF.

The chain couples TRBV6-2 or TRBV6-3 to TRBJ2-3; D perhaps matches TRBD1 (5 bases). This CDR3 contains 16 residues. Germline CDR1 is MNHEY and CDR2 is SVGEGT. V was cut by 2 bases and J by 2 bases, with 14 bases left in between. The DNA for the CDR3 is TGTGCCAGCAGTTACGGGGCTTCCTTATTCACAGATACGCAGTATTTT. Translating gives CASSYGASLFTDTQYF.

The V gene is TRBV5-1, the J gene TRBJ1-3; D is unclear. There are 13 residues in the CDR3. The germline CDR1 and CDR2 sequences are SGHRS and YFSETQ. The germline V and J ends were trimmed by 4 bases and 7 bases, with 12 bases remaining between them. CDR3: CASSPVGGNTIYF. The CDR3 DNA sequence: TGCGCCAGCAGCCCCGTTGGTGGCAACACCATATATTTT.

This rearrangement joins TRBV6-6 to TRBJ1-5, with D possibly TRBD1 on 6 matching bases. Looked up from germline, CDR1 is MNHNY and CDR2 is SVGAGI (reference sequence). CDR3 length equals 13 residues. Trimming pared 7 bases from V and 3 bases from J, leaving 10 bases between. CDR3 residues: CASNRQVNQPQHF. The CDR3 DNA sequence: TGTGCCAGCAATCGACAGGTCAATCAGCCCCAGCATTTT.

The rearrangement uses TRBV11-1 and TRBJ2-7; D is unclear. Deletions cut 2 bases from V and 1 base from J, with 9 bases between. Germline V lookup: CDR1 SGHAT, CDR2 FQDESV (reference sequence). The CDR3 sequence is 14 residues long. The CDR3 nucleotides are TGTGCCAGCAGCTTATCCGCAGGTTCCTACGAGCAGTACTTC. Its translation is CASSLSAGSYEQYF.

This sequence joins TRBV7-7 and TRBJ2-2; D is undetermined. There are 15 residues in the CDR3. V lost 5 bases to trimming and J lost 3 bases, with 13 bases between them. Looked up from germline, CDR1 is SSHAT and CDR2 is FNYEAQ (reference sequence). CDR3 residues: CASSPAAEHTGELFF. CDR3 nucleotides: TGTGCCAGCAGCCCCGCGGCGGAACACACCGGGGAGCTGTTTTTT.

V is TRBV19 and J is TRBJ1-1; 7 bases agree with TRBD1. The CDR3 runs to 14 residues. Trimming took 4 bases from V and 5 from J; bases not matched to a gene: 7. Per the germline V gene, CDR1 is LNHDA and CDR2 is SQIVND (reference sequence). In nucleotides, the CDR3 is TGTGCCAGTAGTACCACAGGGGTCGGGACTGAAGCTTTCTTT. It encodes CASSTTGVGTEAFF.

CDR3 bases: TGTGCCTGGAGTGATAATACTGAAGCTTTCTTT. Its protein product is CAWSDNTEAFF. V usage is TRBV30 and J usage is TRBJ1-1, with D unclear. This CDR3 contains 11 residues. Germline CDR1 reads GTSNPN; CDR2 reads SVGIG (reference sequence). V was pared by 1 base and J by 5 bases, with 5 bases between. The whole variable domain, remainder taken from reference TRBV30 and TRBJ1-1, is SQTIHQWPATLVQPVGSPLSLECTVEGTSNPNLYWYRQAAGRGLQLLFYSVGIGQISSEVPQNLSASRPQDRQFILSSKKLLLSDSGFYLCAWSDNTEAFFGQGTRLTVV.

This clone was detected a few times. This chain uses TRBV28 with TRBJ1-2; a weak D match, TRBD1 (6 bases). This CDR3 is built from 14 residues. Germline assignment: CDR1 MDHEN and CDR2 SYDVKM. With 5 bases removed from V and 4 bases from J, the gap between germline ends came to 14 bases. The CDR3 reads CASSKGEGFYGYTF. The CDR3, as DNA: TGTGCCAGCAGTAAGGGGGAGGGATTCTATGGCTACACCTTC.

Written as DNA, the CDR3 is TGTGCCAGCAGCGTAGAGGGGGAGAATGAGCAGTTCTTC. It encodes CASSVEGENEQFF. The rearrangement uses TRBV9 and TRBJ2-1; a weak D match, TRBD1 (6 bases). Trimming removed 0 bases at V and 7 bases at J, with 8 bases between. The germline CDR1 and CDR2 sequences are SGDLS and YYNGEE. The CDR3 covers 13 residues.

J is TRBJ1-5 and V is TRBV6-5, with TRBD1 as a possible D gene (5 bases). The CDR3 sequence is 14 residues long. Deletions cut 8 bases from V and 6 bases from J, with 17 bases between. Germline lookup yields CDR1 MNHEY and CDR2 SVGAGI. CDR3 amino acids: CASAKSWDGQPQHF. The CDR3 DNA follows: TGTGCCAGCGCAAAATCTTGGGACGGTCAGCCCCAGCATTTT.

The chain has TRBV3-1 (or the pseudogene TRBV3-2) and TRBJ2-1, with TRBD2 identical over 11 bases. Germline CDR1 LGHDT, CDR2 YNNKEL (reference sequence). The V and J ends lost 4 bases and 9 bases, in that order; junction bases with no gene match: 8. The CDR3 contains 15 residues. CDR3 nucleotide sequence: TGTGCCAGCAGCCCCTCTAGCGGGGGGCGTCGTGAGCAGTTCTTC. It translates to CASSPSSGGRREQFF.

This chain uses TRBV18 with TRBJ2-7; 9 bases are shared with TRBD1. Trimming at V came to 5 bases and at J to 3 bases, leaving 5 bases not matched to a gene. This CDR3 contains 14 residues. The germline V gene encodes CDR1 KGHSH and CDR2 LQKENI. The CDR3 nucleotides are TGTGCCAGCTCAACCTCGACAGGGGGCTACGAGCAGTACTTC. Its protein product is CASSTSTGGYEQYF.

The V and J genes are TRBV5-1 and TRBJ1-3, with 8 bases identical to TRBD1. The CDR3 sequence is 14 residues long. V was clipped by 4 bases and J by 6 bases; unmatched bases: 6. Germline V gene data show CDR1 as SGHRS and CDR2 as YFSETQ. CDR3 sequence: CASSLAGGENTIYF. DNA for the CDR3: TGCGCCAGCAGCCTGGCAGGGGGCGAAAACACCATATATTTT.

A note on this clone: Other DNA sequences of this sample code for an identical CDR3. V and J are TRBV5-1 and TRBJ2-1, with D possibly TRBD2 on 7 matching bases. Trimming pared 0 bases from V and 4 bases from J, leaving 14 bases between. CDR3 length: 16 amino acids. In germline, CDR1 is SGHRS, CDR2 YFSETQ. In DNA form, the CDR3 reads TGCGCCAGCAGCTTGGGTGTGGGAGGGGGGTACAATGAGCAGTTCTTC. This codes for CASSLGVGGGYNEQFF.

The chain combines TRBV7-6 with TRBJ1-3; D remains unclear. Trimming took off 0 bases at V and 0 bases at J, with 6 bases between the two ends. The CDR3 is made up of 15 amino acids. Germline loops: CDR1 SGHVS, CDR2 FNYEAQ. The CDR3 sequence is CASSLAGNSGNTIYF. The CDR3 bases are TGTGCCAGCAGCTTAGCCGGAAACTCTGGAAACACCATATATTTT.

The CDR3 loop is CASSQDRGQGIQYF. CDR3 bases: TGTGCCAGCAGCCAAGATAGGGGACAGGGGATTCAGTACTTC. The J gene is TRBJ2-4, the V gene TRBV14; TRBD1 agrees at 10 bases. The CDR3 is made up of 14 amino acids. The junction had 3 bases not matched to a gene; V was cut back by 0 bases and J by 10 bases. The germline CDR1 and CDR2 sequences are SGHDN and FVKESK.

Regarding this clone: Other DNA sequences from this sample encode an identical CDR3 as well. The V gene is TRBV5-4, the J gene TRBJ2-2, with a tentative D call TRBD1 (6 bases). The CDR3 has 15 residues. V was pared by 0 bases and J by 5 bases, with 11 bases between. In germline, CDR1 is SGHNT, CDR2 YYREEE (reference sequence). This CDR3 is CASSLVRGGTGELFF. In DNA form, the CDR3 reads TGTGCCAGCAGCTTGGTCAGGGGTGGGACCGGGGAGCTGTTTTTT.

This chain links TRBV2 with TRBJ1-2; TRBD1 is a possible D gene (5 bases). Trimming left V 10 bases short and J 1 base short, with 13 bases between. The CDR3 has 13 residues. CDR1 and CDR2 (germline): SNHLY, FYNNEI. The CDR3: CATQGAINYGYTF. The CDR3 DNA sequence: TGTGCCACCCAGGGTGCGATTAACTATGGCTACACCTTC.